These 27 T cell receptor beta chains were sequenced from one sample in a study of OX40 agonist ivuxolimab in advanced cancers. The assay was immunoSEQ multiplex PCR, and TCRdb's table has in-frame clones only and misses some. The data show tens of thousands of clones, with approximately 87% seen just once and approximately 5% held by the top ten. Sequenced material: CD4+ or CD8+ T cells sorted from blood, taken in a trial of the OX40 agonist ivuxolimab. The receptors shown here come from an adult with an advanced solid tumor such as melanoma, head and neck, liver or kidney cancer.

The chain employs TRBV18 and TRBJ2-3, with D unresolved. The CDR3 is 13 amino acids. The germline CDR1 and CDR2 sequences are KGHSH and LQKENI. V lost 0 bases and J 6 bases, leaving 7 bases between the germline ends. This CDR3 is CASSPPTLDTQYF. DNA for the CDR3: TGTGCCAGCTCACCACCTACACTGGATACGCAGTATTTT.

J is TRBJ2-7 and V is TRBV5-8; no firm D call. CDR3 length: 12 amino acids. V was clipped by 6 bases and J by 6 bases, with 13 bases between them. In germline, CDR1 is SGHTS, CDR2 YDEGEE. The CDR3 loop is CASTLPFGEQYF. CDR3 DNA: TGTGCCAGCACGCTCCCTTTCGGCGAGCAGTACTTC.

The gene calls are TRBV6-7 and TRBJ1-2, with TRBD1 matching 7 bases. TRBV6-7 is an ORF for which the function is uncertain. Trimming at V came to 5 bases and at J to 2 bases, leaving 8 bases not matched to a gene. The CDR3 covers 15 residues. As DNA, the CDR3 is TGTGCCAGCAGTACTCGGACAGGACCCAACTATGGCTACACCTTC. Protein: CASSTRTGPNYGYTF.

The CDR3 DNA reads TGTGCCAGCACCCGAGGGACAGGGGGCATGAACACTGAAGCTTTCTTT. It encodes CASTRGTGGMNTEAFF. This chain connects TRBV7-8 to TRBJ1-1; 12 nucleotides agree with TRBD1. This CDR3 contains 16 residues. V was pared by 7 bases and J by 0 bases, with 6 bases of the junction left unmatched. CDR1 and CDR2 from the germline V gene are SGHVS and FQNEAQ.

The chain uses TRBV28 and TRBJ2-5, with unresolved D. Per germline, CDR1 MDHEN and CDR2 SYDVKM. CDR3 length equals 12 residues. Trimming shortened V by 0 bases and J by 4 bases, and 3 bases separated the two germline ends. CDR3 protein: CASSLWGETQYF. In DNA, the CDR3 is TGTGCCAGCAGTTTATGGGGAGAGACCCAGTACTTC.

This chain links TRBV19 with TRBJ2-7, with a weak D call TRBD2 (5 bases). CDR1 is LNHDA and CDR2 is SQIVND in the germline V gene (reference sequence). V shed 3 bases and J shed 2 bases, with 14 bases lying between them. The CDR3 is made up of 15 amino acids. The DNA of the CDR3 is TGTGCCAGTAGTATTGTGGGAGAGCAGACCTACGAGCAGTACTTC. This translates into CASSIVGEQTYEQYF.

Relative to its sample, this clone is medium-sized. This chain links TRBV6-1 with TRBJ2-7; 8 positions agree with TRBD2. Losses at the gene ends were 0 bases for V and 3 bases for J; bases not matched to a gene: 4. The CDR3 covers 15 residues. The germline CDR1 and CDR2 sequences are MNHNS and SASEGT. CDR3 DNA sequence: TGTGCCAGCAGTGAAGCGGGTGCGGGAGGCTACGAGCAGTACTTC. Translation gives CASSEAGAGGYEQYF.

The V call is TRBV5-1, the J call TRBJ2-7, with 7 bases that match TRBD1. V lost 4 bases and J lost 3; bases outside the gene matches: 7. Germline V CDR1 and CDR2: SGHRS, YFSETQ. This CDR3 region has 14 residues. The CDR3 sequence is CASSTRQGYYEQYF. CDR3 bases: TGCGCCAGCAGCACCCGACAGGGCTACTACGAGCAGTACTTC. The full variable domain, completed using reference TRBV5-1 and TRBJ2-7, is KAGVTQTPRYLIKTRGQQVTLSCSPISGHRSVSWYQQTPGQGLQFLFEYFSETQRNKGNFPGRFSGRQFSNSRSEMNVSTLELGDSALYLCASSTRQGYYEQYFGPGTRLTVT.

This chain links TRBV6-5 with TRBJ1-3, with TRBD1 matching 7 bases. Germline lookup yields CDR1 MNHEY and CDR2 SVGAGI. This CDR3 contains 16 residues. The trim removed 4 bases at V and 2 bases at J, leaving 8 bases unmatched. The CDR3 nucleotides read TGTGCCAGCAGTTCTCCCGGAGGGGGCGCTGGAAACACCATATATTTT. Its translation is CASSSPGGGAGNTIYF.

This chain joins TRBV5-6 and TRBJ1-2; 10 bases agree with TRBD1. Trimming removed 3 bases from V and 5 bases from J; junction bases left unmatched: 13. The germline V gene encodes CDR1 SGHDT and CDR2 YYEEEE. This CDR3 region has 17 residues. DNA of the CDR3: TGTGCCAGCAGCTGGAGCCGGGACAGGGGCACGAGGTATGGCTACACCTTC. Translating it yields CASSWSRDRGTRYGYTF. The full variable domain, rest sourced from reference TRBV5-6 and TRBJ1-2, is DAGVTQSPTHLIKTRGQQVTLRCSPKSGHDTVSWYQQALGQGPQFIFQYYEEEERQRGNFPDRFSGHQFPNYSSELNVNALLLGDSALYLCASSWSRDRGTRYGYTFGSGTRLTVV.

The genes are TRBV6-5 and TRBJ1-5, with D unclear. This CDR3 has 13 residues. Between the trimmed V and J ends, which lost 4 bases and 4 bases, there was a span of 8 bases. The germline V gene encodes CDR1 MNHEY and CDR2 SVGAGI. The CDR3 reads CASSLQKNQPQHF. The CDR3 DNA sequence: TGTGCCAGCAGTTTACAAAAGAATCAGCCCCAGCATTTT.

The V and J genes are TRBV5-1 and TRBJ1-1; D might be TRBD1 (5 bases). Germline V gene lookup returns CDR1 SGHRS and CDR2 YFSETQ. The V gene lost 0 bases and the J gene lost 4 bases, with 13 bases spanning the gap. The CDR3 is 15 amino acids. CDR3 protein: CASSLDPGGSTEAFF. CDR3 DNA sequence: TGCGCCAGCAGCTTGGATCCGGGGGGAAGCACTGAAGCTTTCTTT.

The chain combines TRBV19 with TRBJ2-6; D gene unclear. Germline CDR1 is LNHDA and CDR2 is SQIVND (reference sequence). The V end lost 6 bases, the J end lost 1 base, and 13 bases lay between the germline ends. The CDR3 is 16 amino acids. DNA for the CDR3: TGTGCCAGTAGCACTCCCGTCCTTTCTGGGGCCAACGTCCTGACTTTC. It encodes CASSTPVLSGANVLTF.

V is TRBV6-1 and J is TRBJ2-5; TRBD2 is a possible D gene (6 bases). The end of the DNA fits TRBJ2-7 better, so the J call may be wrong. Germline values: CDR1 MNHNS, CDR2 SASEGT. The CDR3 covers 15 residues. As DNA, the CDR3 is TGTGCCAGCAGCCGAGGGCGGGGAGTATACTACGAGCAGTACTTC. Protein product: CASSRGRGVYYEQYF.

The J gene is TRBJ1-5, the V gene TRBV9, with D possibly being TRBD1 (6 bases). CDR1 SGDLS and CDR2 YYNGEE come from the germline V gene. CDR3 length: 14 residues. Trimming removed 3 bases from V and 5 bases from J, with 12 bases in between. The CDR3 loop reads CASSADSWDQPQHF. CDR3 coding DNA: TGTGCCAGCAGCGCGGACAGTTGGGATCAGCCCCAGCATTTT.

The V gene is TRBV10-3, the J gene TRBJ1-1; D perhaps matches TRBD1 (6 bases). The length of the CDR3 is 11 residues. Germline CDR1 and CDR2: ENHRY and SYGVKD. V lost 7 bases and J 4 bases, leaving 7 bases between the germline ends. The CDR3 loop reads CAIKGGTEAFF. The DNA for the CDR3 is TGTGCCATCAAGGGGGGCACTGAAGCTTTCTTT.

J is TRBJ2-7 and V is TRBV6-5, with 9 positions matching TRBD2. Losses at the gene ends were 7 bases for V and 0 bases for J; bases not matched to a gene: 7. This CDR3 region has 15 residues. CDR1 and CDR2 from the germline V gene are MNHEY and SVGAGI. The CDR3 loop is CASTPLAGLSYEQYF. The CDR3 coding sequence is TGTGCCAGCACCCCCCTAGCGGGACTCTCCTACGAGCAGTACTTC.

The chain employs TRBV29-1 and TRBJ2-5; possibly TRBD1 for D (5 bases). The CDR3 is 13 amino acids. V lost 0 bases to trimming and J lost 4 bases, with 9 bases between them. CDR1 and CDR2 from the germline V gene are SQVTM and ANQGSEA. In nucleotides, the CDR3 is TGCAGCGTTGAAGATCGCAGGGTAGAGACCCAGTACTTC. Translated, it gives CSVEDRRVETQYF. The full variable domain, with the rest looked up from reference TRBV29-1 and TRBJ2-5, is SAVISQKPSRDICQRGTSLTIQCQVDSQVTMMFWYRQQPGQSLTLIATANQGSEATYESGFVIDKFPISRPNLTFSTLTVSNMSPEDSSIYLCSVEDRRVETQYFGPGTRLLVL.

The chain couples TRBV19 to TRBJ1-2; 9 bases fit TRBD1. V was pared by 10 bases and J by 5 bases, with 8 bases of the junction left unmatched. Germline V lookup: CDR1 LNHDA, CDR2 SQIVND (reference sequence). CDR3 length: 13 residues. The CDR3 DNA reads TGTGCCACCCGACAGGGGGAGGATTATGGCTACACCTTC. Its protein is CATRQGEDYGYTF.

CDR3 sequence (DNA): TGTGCCAGCAGCCCCCTCGGGACTGGAAACACCATATATTTT. It codes for CASSPLGTGNTIYF. V is TRBV9 and J is TRBJ1-3; the D is unclear. This CDR3 has 14 residues. Germline assignment: CDR1 SGDLS and CDR2 YYNGEE. Trimming removed 4 bases from V and 2 bases from J, with 10 bases in between. Combining the CDR3 with reference TRBV9 and TRBJ1-3 gives the whole variable domain DSGVTQTPKHLITATGQRVTLRCSPRSGDLSVYWYQQSLDQGLQFLIQYYNGEERAKGNILERFSAQQFPDLHSELNLSSLELGDSALYFCASSPLGTGNTIYFGEGSWLTVV.

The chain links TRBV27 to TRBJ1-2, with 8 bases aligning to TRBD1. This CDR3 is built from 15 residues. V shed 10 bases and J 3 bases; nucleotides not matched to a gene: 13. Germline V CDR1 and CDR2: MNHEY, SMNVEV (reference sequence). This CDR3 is CATRGAGGLYYGYTF. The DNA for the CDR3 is TGTGCCACCCGGGGGGCAGGGGGCCTATACTATGGCTACACCTTC.

In DNA form, the CDR3 reads TGTGCCAGCAGTGTAGTCGTAGAGACCCAGTACTTC. Translating it yields CASSVVVETQYF. The V and J genes are TRBV2 and TRBJ2-5, with no clear D. Trimming cost V 4 bases and J 4 bases, with 7 bases left between them. The CDR3 extends over 12 amino acids. CDR1 SNHLY and CDR2 FYNNEI come from the germline V gene.

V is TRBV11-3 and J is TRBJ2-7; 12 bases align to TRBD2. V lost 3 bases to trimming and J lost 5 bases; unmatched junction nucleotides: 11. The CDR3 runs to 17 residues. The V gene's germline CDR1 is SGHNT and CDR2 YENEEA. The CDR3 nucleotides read TGTGCCAGCAGCTTTGGGCTAGCGGGAGGGCCTGGCGACGAGCAGTACTTC. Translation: CASSFGLAGGPGDEQYF.

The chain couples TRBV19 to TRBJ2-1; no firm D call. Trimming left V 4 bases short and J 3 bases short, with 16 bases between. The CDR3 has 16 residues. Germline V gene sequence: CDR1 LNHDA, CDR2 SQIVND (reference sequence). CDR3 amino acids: CASSTPRARGYNEQFF. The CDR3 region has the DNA TGTGCCAGTAGTACCCCAAGGGCCCGAGGCTACAATGAGCAGTTCTTC.

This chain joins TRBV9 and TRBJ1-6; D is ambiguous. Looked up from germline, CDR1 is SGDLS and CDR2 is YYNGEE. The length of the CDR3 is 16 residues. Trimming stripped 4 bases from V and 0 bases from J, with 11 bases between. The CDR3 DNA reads TGTGCCAGCAGCCAGACTGATAGCTCCTATAATTCACCCCTCCACTTT. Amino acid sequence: CASSQTDSSYNSPLHF.

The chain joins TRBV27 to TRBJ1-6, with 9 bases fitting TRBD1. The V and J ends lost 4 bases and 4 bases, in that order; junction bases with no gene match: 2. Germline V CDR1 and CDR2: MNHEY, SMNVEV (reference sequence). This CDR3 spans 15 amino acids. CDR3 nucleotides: TGTGCCAGCAGTTCTGGACAGGGGTATAATTCACCCCTCCACTTT. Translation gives CASSSGQGYNSPLHF.

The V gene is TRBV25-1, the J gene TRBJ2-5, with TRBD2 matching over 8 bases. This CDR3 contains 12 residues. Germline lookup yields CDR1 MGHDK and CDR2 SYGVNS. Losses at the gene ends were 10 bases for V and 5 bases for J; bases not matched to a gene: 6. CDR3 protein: CATGRARETQYF. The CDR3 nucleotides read TGTGCCACCGGGAGGGCCCGGGAGACCCAGTACTTC.